This T cell receptor beta chain is drawn from a study of cytomegalovirus exposure and HLA in healthy donors. Clones were sequenced by immunoSEQ multiplex PCR, and TCRdb holds only the in-frame ones, with some missing. The sample lists 150,000 to 250,000 clones; roughly 77% were seen once. This CDR3 is 14 amino acids long. Germline-derived CDR1 and CDR2 are SGDLS and YYNGEE. V shed 2 bases and J shed 10 bases, with 16 bases lying between them. The chain links TRBV9 to TRBJ2-1, with no clear D. The TCR comes from a woman aged 30 to 39 in good health and CMV-seronegative. Sequenced sample: PBMCs. Here the CDR3 DNA reads TGTGCCAGCAGCGTCACCTCCTTCAGGCGAGAGCAGTTCTTC. Encoded protein: CASSVTSFRREQFF. The full variable domain, in which reference TRBV9 and TRBJ2-1 provide the parts outside the CDR3, is DSGVTQTPKHLITATGQRVTLRCSPRSGDLSVYWYQQSLDQGLQFLIQYYNGEERAKGNILERFSAQQFPDLHSELNLSSLELGDSALYFCASSVTSFRREQFFGPGTRLTVL.